This T cell receptor beta chain was identified in a study of cytomegalovirus exposure and HLA in healthy donors (dated by TCRdb to 2016 to 2017). For the wider study: An earlier analysis of 587 of the donors reported approximately 260 Gb of sequence data and about 120 million unique TCR beta sequences obtained from around 170 million T cells. An early release covering roughly 640 HLA-typed donors comprised around 300 gigabases of sequencing data and tens of millions of unique TCR sequences. Of the 350 to 450 genotyped donors, 65% to 90% were placed in the genetic ancestry cluster associated with self-reported Caucasian donors. The study aimed to test whether cataloging public T cell receptors could reveal signatures of past pathogen exposure. The T cell repertoires of roughly 660 subjects were profiled by immunosequencing and related to cytomegalovirus serostatus. Along with the approximately 700-subject first cohort, a separate validation cohort of over 90 different subjects was used. To predict cytomegalovirus infection status, the study brought together high-throughput TCR immunosequencing, statistical association of individual TCRs with disease status, and machine learning. To study patterns of TCR occurrence, a later analysis re-analyzed previously published TCR beta repertoires from more than 550 donors and added high-resolution HLA genotyping. Rather than using new phenotypic data, the later analysis identified candidate immune exposures from TCR beta sequences and from how often those sequences occurred across donors. An earlier analysis of 450 to 750 of the donors used high-throughput TCR beta sequencing to judge whether each TCR beta V gene segment behaved as functional or pseudogenic. Donor age, sex, ethnicity and CMV serostatus were collected together with the repertoire data. A later genetic analysis used genome-wide SNP genotypes for about 65% of the 666 donors, treating that subset as a discovery cohort. Every discovery cohort repertoire had been produced on one sequencing platform. HLA typing included class I and class II loci at four-digit resolution. Typing coverage varied by locus: roughly 629-640 donors for A, B, C, DRB1 and DQB1; roughly 560 for DQA1; approximately 570 for DPA1; roughly 450 for DPB1. About five DR-DQ haplotypes were treated as single units for association and clustering because of strong linkage in the cohort. Across approximately 420 genotyped donors of the cohort, an average of about 240,000 unique TCR beta nucleotide sequences per donor were sequenced, and approximately 17% of those sequences were non-productive.

Receptors were amplified or captured by the immunoSEQ multiplex PCR assay. For the multiplex PCR, a mixture combining 60 forward primers for TCR Vbeta segments and 13 reverse primers for TCR Jbeta segments was used. Amplification of the CDR3 region of rearranged TCR beta genes was performed with a multiplex PCR assay on genomic DNA. Amplified TCR beta libraries were sequenced as 87-base-pair reads on the Illumina HiSeq System. The study's own analysis went as follows. Across the 670 or so repertoires, a later analysis counted 75 million to 90 million unique TCR beta chains, 9 million to 14 million of which were shared by at least two donors. Raw reads were error-corrected and collapsed into unique sequences with a nearest-neighbor algorithm that merged closely related sequences to remove PCR and sequencing errors. V, D and J gene segments were assigned by aligning CDR3 sequences to IMGT reference sequences. For a sequence to be retained, a match of at least six nucleotides to both a V gene segment and a J gene segment was required. Rearrangements were called productive when the CDR3 lacked stop codons and stayed in frame with V and J; all others were non-productive. Following IMGT convention, CDR3 was defined as the stretch from the second conserved V-encoded cysteine up to the conserved J-encoded phenylalanine. The earlier analysis of a few hundred of the donors excluded sequences that lacked an unambiguous match to a single V gene segment. In an earlier analysis of some 590 of the donors, a V segment was called functional when productive rearrangements were above 56.7%, and segregating when the standard deviation between donors exceeded 5%. A statistical classification framework was built to diagnose cytomegalovirus status from the catalog of TCR beta chain sequences. In a later analysis, V and J genes were assigned by comparing TCR nucleotide sequences against IMGT/GENE-DB human TR gene sequences. Using the TCRdist pipeline, a later analysis assigned CDR3 sequences along with most-parsimonious VDJ recombination scenarios. A later analysis defined each TCR beta chain by its CDR3 amino acid sequence plus V-gene family, and excluded reads lacking a unique V-gene family. In a later analysis, 500 to 700 highly shared, low-generation-probability nucleotide sequences were removed to address suspected cross-contamination and a sequencing artifact. In a later analysis, a clonal expansion index was calculated for each public chain from normalized within-repertoire ranks of inferred template counts. Generation probabilities in a later analysis came from a VDJ recombination model fitted to out-of-frame rearrangements, and those results were checked against IGoR. Hypergeometric tests were used in a later analysis to score TCR-TCR, TCR-HLA and TCR-CMV co-occurrence, with a repertoire-size bias correction applied to the TCR pairs. A later analysis estimated false discovery rates by permuting HLA or CMV assignments 20 times. In a later analysis, co-occurring TCRs were grouped using DBSCAN, with TCRdist sequence similarity added in when clustering inside HLA-allele-positive subsets. Co-occurrence clustering excluded repertoires with fewer than 30,000 or more than 120,000 public chains, plus five with anomalous nucleotide sharing. This is the immuneACCESS table as TCRdb keeps it, with only in-frame sequences that have V and J called. A part of the clones is gone; compared with another copy, unresolved V genes explain less than half, and the rest is unexplained. The DNA gave D and trimming, while V, J and clone size come from that table. This sample gives roughly 240,000 clones in total; 82% of them show up just once. Together, the top ten hold roughly 5% of the sample.

What the authors observed across the whole study: The authors suggested that the approach could potentially be extended to other disease states and immunological phenotypes. In the study, some 160 TCR beta chains were listed as associated with cytomegalovirus. Roughly uniform sequencing depth across donors was assumed in presence/absence analyses, although this assumption may not hold. HLA typing was unavailable for some donors at each locus, so association tests used only the typed subset. Most CMV-associated TCR beta chains appeared to be HLA-restricted in a later analysis, and the HLA associations seemed to be driven largely by CMV exposure. In a later genetic analysis, fewer N-insertions in productive TCRs were reported among donors in an Asian-associated ancestry cluster than the approximately 710-donor mean. Because counts were too low, about 17 rarely observed V segments, including chromosome 9 orphons, were excluded from the earlier analysis of 587 of the donors. A further reported finding was that TCR beta sequences accurately predicted the HLA-A and HLA-B alleles for most subjects in the first cohort. In a later analysis, HLA-associated TCR beta chains were found to be more clonally expanded and to have lower generation probabilities than equally common non-associated chains. In a later analysis, the rate of TCR association differed among HLA loci, with DRB1 alleles having the most associated TCRs and HLA-C alleles having the fewest. Assigning TCR associations to individual alleles was difficult when HLA alleles, especially DR and DQ, strongly co-occurred. This cohort had only TCR beta chains sequenced, and the lack of alpha or paired-chain data limited which features could be detected. The classifier was reported to diagnose cytomegalovirus status with high specificity and sensitivity in both the original and validation cohorts. For the cohort, immune exposure information was limited to CMV serostatus. A later analysis associated 15,000 to 20,000 TCR beta sequences with specific HLA alleles at a false discovery rate of 0.05. Broadly in line with IMGT annotations, most TCR beta V segments showed up in productive rearrangements about 87% or about 30% of the time in an earlier analysis of several hundred of the donors. A later analysis reported that several top co-occurrence clusters appeared linked to parvovirus B19, influenza, CMV and Epstein-Barr virus. Because the 87-base-pair reads could not distinguish some IMGT-functional V segments, including TRBV6-2 and TRBV6-3, those segments were excluded. A cluster of highly shared sequence variants was judged likely to be a technical artifact of the sequencing pipeline. Linkage disequilibrium might explain the correlated functional status among segregating V segments, but an unknown experimental factor could not be excluded. In vitro tests confirmed that three of the cytomegalovirus-associated TCR beta chains recognize cytomegalovirus antigens. While some public TCRs were present in many individuals, most TCR sequences turned up only very rarely across donors. A later genetic analysis associated a missense DCLRE1C variant with V-gene and J-gene trimming of TCR beta chains, and an independent cohort replicated the association.

The cohort consisted of 666 healthy bone marrow donors. Cohort members were all nominally healthy when sampled, although unrecorded immune exposures were likely present. The donor tested CMV seropositive, placing the donor among the 250 to 350 seropositive members of the cohort. Each donor provided a peripheral blood sample, and peripheral blood mononuclear cells were used for TCR beta sequencing. The Qiagen DNeasy Blood Extraction Kit was used to extract genomic DNA from the blood cell samples. Compared with germline, V lacks 5 bases and J lacks 7 bases; bases without a gene match: 11. In the germline V gene, CDR1 corresponds to SGHRS and CDR2 to YFSETQ. The CDR3 contains 15 residues, cysteine and phenylalanine counted. Only CDR3 DNA is held: 45 bases, read in frame from base 1. Details on this clone: The target of this receptor is not known. Per-base qualities were not stored, and no clone one base away is much larger.

Sequences were obtained from PBMCs. This TCR was recovered from a middle-aged woman in good health and CMV-seropositive. The chain uses TRBV5-1 and TRBJ2-5; 10 of the junction bases match TRBD1. Read as DNA, the sequence is TGCGCCAGCAGAGACGAGCGACAGGGGGCTTCGACCCAGTACTTC. It encodes CASRDERQGASTQYF.